This T cell receptor beta chain was identified in a study of blood T cell repertoires in COVID-19. Study in general: COVID-19 samples collected from the United States, Italy and Spain covered acute and convalescent phases.

The CDR3 covers 14 residues. Germline CDR1 is SEHNR and CDR2 is FQNEAQ (reference sequence). V lost 6 bases and J lost 9; bases outside the gene matches: 12. Method: immunoSEQ multiplex PCR; TCRdb's copy keeps in-frame clones and lacks some. The data hold about 400,000 clones, with 87% observed a single time. V gene TRBV7-9 combines with J gene TRBJ2-7; TRBD1 matches at 9 bases. Sample: PBMCs or T cells enriched from blood (not recorded which). The TCR comes from a middle-aged man in a cohort exposed to, infected with or recovered from COVID-19 (not recorded which). The CDR3 spells CASRSQGTGIAQYF. The CDR3 DNA sequence: TGTGCCAGCAGGTCACAAGGGACAGGGATCGCGCAGTACTTC.